This T cell receptor beta chain emerged from a study of T cell repertoires in cytomegalovirus infection. TCRdb itself ran the reads through MiXCR, one entry per CDR3 protein. This sample yields 600,000 to 800,000 distinct CDR3 sequences, of which approximately 25% are seen a single time; 8% belongs to the top ten. The V gene end was trimmed by 5 bases and the J gene end by 5 bases; junction bases not matched to a gene: 7. There are 14 residues in the CDR3. Germline V CDR1 and CDR2: SEHNR, FQNEAQ (reference sequence). This clonotype occurred many times. This TCR was sampled from a human donor in good health (CMV status not recorded). Some clones in this sample may be carry-over from other donors' samples. Material for sequencing was CD8+ T cells from PBMCs. The chain carries TRBV7-9 and TRBJ1-1, with 8 bases fitting TRBD1. The CDR3 nucleotides are TGTGCCAGCAGCGCCGGACAGGGTGGAACTGAAGCTTTCTTT. Its protein is CASSAGQGGTEAFF.